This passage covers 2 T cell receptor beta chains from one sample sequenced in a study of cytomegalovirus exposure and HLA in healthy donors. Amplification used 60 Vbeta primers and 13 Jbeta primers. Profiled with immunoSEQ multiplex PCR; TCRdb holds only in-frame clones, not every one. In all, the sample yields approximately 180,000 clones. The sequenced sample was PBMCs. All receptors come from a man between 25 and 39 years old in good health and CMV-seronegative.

The CDR3 here is CASSLVSYGYTF. The CDR3 DNA reads as TGTGCCAGCAGCTTAGTCTCCTATGGCTACACCTTC. J is TRBJ1-2 and V is TRBV7-9; D not resolved. CDR1 and CDR2 (germline): SEHNR, FQNEAQ (reference sequence). There are 12 residues in the CDR3. The V end was cut by 1 base, the J end by 4 bases, with 4 bases between.

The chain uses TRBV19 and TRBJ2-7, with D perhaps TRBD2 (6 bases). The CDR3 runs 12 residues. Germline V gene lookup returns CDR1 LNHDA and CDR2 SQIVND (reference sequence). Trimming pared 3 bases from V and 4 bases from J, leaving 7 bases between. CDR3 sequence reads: CASSMGLYEQYF. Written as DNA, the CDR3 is TGTGCCAGTAGTATGGGACTGTACGAGCAGTACTTC.